This T cell receptor beta chain stems from a study of cytomegalovirus exposure and HLA in healthy donors. Study results and limitations: Specificity for CMV antigens was confirmed in vitro for a few of the CMV-associated chains. Highly shared variants forming one cluster were likely a sequencing artifact. Donors were assumed by presence/absence analyses to have roughly uniform sequencing depth.

This clone was recorded once. Its target is not known. CDR3 size: 13 residues. Trimming at V came to 10 bases and at J to 4 bases, leaving 9 bases not matched to a gene. Per germline, CDR1 MDHEN and CDR2 SYDVKM. With 60 Vbeta and 13 Jbeta primers, the PCR was carried out. Clones were read by immunoSEQ multiplex PCR, and TCRdb kept only the in-frame ones, dropping some. The repertoire holds roughly 180,000 clones, with about three quarters as singletons. This TCR was recovered from a young man in good health and CMV-seronegative. The rearrangement uses TRBV28 and TRBJ1-2, with 7 bases lining up with TRBD1. The material sequenced was PBMCs. In nucleotides, the CDR3 is TGTGCCACGCAGAGGGACAGTCTCTATGGCTACACCTTC. It is translated as CATQRDSLYGYTF.